This T cell receptor beta chain was observed in a study of PD-1 blockade in classical Hodgkin lymphoma. Documented time point: cycle 4 day 1 (C4D1), after 5 to 7 weeks of nivolumab. Relapse after autologous stem cell transplantation occurred in every patient, and brentuximab vedotin exposure varied. The CD4+ T cells used were purified from thawed PBMCs through magnetic negative selection. Method: immunoSEQ multiplex PCR; TCRdb's copy keeps in-frame clones and lacks some. The sample lists around 16,000 clones, 60% to 85% seen once, with around 2% in the top ten. The CDR3 is 14 residues long. A single count supports this clone. Antigen unknown. Findings and limits, study-wide: What drove the repertoire differences, possibly disease activity or prior therapy, has not been defined.

The sample here was CD4+ T cells from blood, taken before the fourth cycle of nivolumab. V gene TRBV21-1 combines with J gene TRBJ2-7. TRBV21-1 is assigned pseudogene status. The receptor's source is a human donor with classical Hodgkin lymphoma. The CDR3: CASSKTGLSYEQYF. The CDR3, as DNA: TGTGCCAGCAGCAAAACGGGGCTATCCTACGAGCAGTACTTC.